Following are 7 T cell receptor beta chains from one sample sequenced in a study of blood T cell repertoires in COVID-19 (dated by TCRdb to the early 2020s). The protocol used for the library was the immunoSEQ multiplex PCR assay. Not all clones reach the TCRdb copy of this immuneACCESS table, which keeps in-frame sequences only. Checked studies attribute under half of the gap to unresolved V genes and leave the rest unexplained. The sample table shows about 190,000 clones, and roughly 90% are seen once. The ten largest clones represent less than 7.5% of the sample. Sequencing input: peripheral blood. The receptors originated from a woman in her thirties or forties who had recovered from COVID-19.

The CDR3 protein is CASSPIWGPNYGYTF. The CDR3 nucleotides are TGTGCCAGCAGTCCCATCTGGGGGCCTAACTATGGCTACACCTTC. The rearrangement joins TRBV28 to TRBJ1-2, with D possibly TRBD1 on 6 matching bases. Between the trimmed V and J ends, which lost 5 bases and 0 bases, there was a span of 13 bases. CDR3 length: 15 amino acids. The germline CDR1 and CDR2 sequences are MDHEN and SYDVKM.

V usage is TRBV5-1 and J usage is TRBJ2-7; D is ambiguous. CDR1 is SGHRS, CDR2 YFSETQ, per germline. The CDR3 runs to 15 residues. Trimming left V 4 bases short and J 2 bases short, with 16 bases between. CDR3 coding DNA: TGCGCCAGCAGCCCCGCATCTCTGTCAGCCTACGAGCAGTACTTC. It encodes CASSPASLSAYEQYF.

The chain carries TRBV6-5 and TRBJ2-6; D gene uncertain. CDR3 size: 15 residues. Germline assignment: CDR1 MNHEY and CDR2 SVGAGI. The ends were cut back, 7 bases at V and 1 base at J, with 11 bases in the middle. This CDR3 is CASKPPGSGANVLTF. CDR3 sequence (DNA): TGTGCCAGCAAACCACCAGGATCTGGGGCCAACGTCCTGACTTTC.

J is TRBJ2-1 and V is TRBV7-2, with D possibly TRBD2 on 6 matching bases. Germline V gene lookup returns CDR1 SGHTA and CDR2 FQGNSA. V was cut by 2 bases and J by 6 bases, with 11 bases left in between. The CDR3 runs 14 residues. CDR3 loop: CASSLILSGNEQFF. The DNA for the CDR3 is TGTGCCAGCAGCTTAATTCTTAGCGGCAATGAGCAGTTCTTC.

The chain has TRBV27 and TRBJ2-3; D gene unclear. Germline V gene lookup returns CDR1 MNHEY and CDR2 SMNVEV (reference sequence). V dropped 3 bases and J dropped 2 bases, with 6 bases sitting between them. The CDR3 spans 13 residues. The CDR3 protein is CASSFGVTDTQYF. The CDR3 DNA sequence: TGTGCCAGCAGTTTCGGAGTCACAGATACGCAGTATTTT.

The V and J genes are TRBV12-3 or TRBV12-4 and TRBJ2-1; TRBD1 aligns across 7 bases. There are 13 residues in the CDR3. With 11 bases clipped from V and 9 bases from J, the junction kept 13 bases outside the gene matches. CDR3 sequence reads: CAVQPTGAGEQFF. For the CDR3, the DNA is TGTGCCGTACAACCAACAGGGGCAGGTGAGCAGTTCTTC.

This sequence joins TRBV19 and TRBJ1-5, with D unresolved. CDR3 length: 14 residues. V gave up 8 bases and J gave up 3 bases, with 14 bases separating them. The germline V gene has CDR1 LNHDA and CDR2 SQIVND (reference sequence). CDR3 in amino acids: CASGDLEDNQPQHF. CDR3 bases: TGTGCCAGTGGAGATCTCGAGGACAATCAGCCCCAGCATTTT.